Listed here is a single TCR beta chain. What it recognizes is unknown. The table came from immunoSEQ multiplex PCR; TCRdb's copy has only in-frame clones and leaves some out. The profile shows about 67,000 clones, around four fifths of them singletons. The data stem from a study of a mutant IDH1 vaccine in newly diagnosed glioma. Study background: Patients previously underwent radiotherapy, temozolomide, or both, and most underwent both.

Study-level points and caveats: Seemingly, top peripheral T cell clonotype changes bore no relation to pseudoprogression.

Trimming shortened V by 5 bases and J by 10 bases, and 18 bases separated the two germline ends. CDR3 length: 14 amino acids. Germline V gene sequence: CDR1 MNHEY, CDR2 SVGAGI. Time point in this sample: baseline, week 1 (first vaccination visit). Specified treatment: pre-vaccination baseline after standard-of-care therapy. Sequences were derived from peripheral blood mononuclear cells (PBMCs), sampled from a glioma patient treated with radiotherapy, temozolomide or both. The V gene is TRBV6-5, the J gene TRBJ2-4, with D perhaps TRBD2 (7 bases). The sequence was collected from a woman under 30 with glioma. Some clones in this sample may be carry-over from other donors' samples. The CDR3 bases are TGTGCCAGCAGTGCCCCGGGGGGCCTTCGGATTCAGTACTTC. This codes for CASSAPGGLRIQYF.